These 5 T cell receptor beta chains were sequenced from one sample in a study of blood T cell repertoires in COVID-19. Produced via immunoSEQ multiplex PCR; TCRdb's table is partial and in-frame only. The data contain tens of thousands of clones, 79% of them singletons. What was sequenced was peripheral blood. These receptors all come from a woman of 80 years or more with active or convalescent COVID-19.

This sequence joins TRBV24-1 and TRBJ2-5; TRBD2 matches at 9 bases. Germline assignment: CDR1 KGHDR and CDR2 SFDVKD. This CDR3 region has 16 residues. V was pared by 3 bases and J by 3 bases, with 7 bases of the junction left unmatched. For the CDR3, the DNA is TGTGCCACCAGTGATGCCCGGACTAGCGTCAAAGAGACCCAGTACTTC. It codes for CATSDARTSVKETQYF.

This chain uses TRBV7-9 with TRBJ2-3; 12 bases match TRBD2. Germline loops: CDR1 SEHNR, CDR2 FQNEAQ (reference sequence). The CDR3 consists of 16 residues. V trimming: 6 bases; J trimming: 1 base; junction bases outside the gene matches: 5. The CDR3, as DNA: TGTGCCAGCAGGAAGACTAGCGGGGGACGCACAGATACGCAGTATTTT. Translation: CASRKTSGGRTDTQYF.

The chain employs TRBV7-2 and TRBJ2-6; TRBD1 aligns across 10 bases. The CDR3 contains 18 residues. V gave up 6 bases and J gave up 2 bases; unmatched junction bases: 10. Looked up from germline, CDR1 is SGHTA and CDR2 is FQGNSA. The CDR3 DNA follows: TGTGCCAGCAGTTTGCAAGGACAGGGGGTGGCTGGGGCCAACGTCCTGACTTTC. Translation gives CASSLQGQGVAGANVLTF.

The chain is built from TRBV6-2 or TRBV6-3 and TRBJ2-7, with 7 bases fitting TRBD1. The CDR3 length is 15 residues. Germline CDR1 and CDR2: MNHEY and SVGEGT. V was clipped by 6 bases and J by 0 bases; unmatched bases: 8. The CDR3 sequence is CASSFRDSLSYEQYF. The CDR3 nucleotides are TGTGCCAGCAGCTTCCGGGACAGCCTCTCCTACGAGCAGTACTTC.

The genes are TRBV5-8 and TRBJ1-5, with no clear D. Germline CDR1 is SGHTS and CDR2 is YDEGEE. Deletions cut 4 bases from V and 2 bases from J, with 7 bases between. The CDR3 consists of 13 residues. The CDR3 reads CASSPRGNQPQHF. Written as DNA, the CDR3 is TGTGCCAGCAGCCCCCGGGGCAATCAGCCCCAGCATTTT.